This T cell receptor beta chain was identified in a study of response to subunit inactivated influenza vaccine. TCRdb reprocessed the RT-PCR reads via MiXCR and lists one record per CDR3 protein. The sample consists of hundreds of thousands of distinct CDR3 sequences, approximately 11% of them appearing once. Germline assignment: CDR1 DFQATT and CDR2 SNEGSKA (reference sequence). Trimming took 6 bases from V and 7 from J, leaving 24 bases between them. This CDR3 is 15 amino acids long. These records were also assigned to another study, of T cells expressing NK-cell markers. That work contributes: UMIs accompanied the 5'RACE template switching by which TCR beta cDNA was made. Where four donors were concerned, these clonotypes also led the CD3+CD56-NKG2C+ fraction.

This receptor was identified in a man in his forties or fifties who received an inactivated influenza vaccine. This specimen consisted of PBMCs from blood, obtained on the day of vaccination. This chain links TRBV20-1 with TRBJ1-1, with a weak D call TRBD1 (6 bases). CDR3 in amino acids: CSARRGIRGSGEAFF. CDR3 nucleotide sequence: TGCAGTGCCCGGAGGGGAATCAGGGGATCCGGTGAAGCTTTCTTT.